This paragraph reports one TCR beta chain. The antigen is not known. The sample comes from a study of cytomegalovirus exposure and HLA in healthy donors. Per germline, CDR1 SGHNT and CDR2 YYREEE (reference sequence). Trimming pared 6 bases from V and 6 bases from J, leaving 13 bases between. The CDR3 length is 12 residues. Findings and limits, study-wide: Investigators reported 150 to 200 TCR beta chains as tied to cytomegalovirus.

Separation from the approximately 660-subject first cohort characterized the approximately 120-subject validation cohort, to which the donors belonged. Sequenced by immunoSEQ multiplex PCR; TCRdb stores in-frame clones only, minus some. This sample yields 150,000 or so clones, of which 75% to 90% are seen a single time; 20% to 25% belongs to the top ten. The sequenced sample was PBMCs. The sequence came from a young man in good health and CMV-seropositive. J is TRBJ2-7 and V is TRBV5-4, with D possibly being TRBD1 (5 bases). The DNA of the CDR3 is TGTGCCAGCAAAGGGCAGGGTGGCGAGCAGTACTTC. Its protein is CASKGQGGEQYF. Looking up the rest from reference TRBV5-4 and TRBJ2-7 gives the full variable domain: ETGVTQSPTHLIKTRGQQVTLRCSSQSGHNTVSWYQQALGQGPQFIFQYYREEENGRGNFPPRFSGLQFPNYSSELNVNALELDDSALYLCASKGQGGEQYFGPGTRLTVT.